Listed below are T cell receptor beta chains from one sample, sequenced in a study of T cells after yellow fever vaccination. MiXCR, run by TCRdb on the 5' RACE reads, gives a single entry per CDR3 protein. The sample records about 160,000 distinct CDR3 sequences, over 7% being singletons. This material consisted of CD8+ T cells sorted from PBMCs, taken 45 days after the yellow fever booster vaccination. Receptors were obtained from a man younger than 35 who received the YFV17D yellow fever vaccine. Both conserved end residues are part of each CDR3.

v_call cdr3_aa
TRBV9 CASSVDINTEAFF
TRBV6-5 CASSYFSRVNTGELFF
TRBV5-4 CASSWAGSYEQYF
TRBV6-6 CASNTPVSSYEQYF
TRBV4-3 CASSPLGGSREAFF
TRBV9 CASSVWGGEETQYF
TRBV9 CASSESGLEADEQYF
TRBV20-1 CSARAQHLSSGANVLTF
TRBV14 CASSLQAGVSSYEQYF
TRBV5-1 CASSQMEDYVFEQYF
TRBV4-3 CASSQESGSPLHF
TRBV4-1 CASSQETEINYGYTF
TRBV12-3/TRBV12-4 CASSQTGGWTEAFF
TRBV28 CASSLPRDAGELFF
TRBV29-1 CSGLVLGEQYF
TRBV6-2/TRBV6-3 CASRGTLAPNEQFF
TRBV4-1 CASSQQDRGAYNEQFF
TRBV4-1 CASSQAFGYGYTF
TRBV7-9 CASSLTSVSYEQYF
TRBV6-6 CASSANGLAGVTGELFF
TRBV29-1 CSVEGSQGAYNEQFF
TRBV3-1 CASSQGAGKLYNEQFF
TRBV7-9 CASRDRANLETQYF
TRBV6-5 CASSSQGRANQPQHF
TRBV27 CASRMQGHNSPLHF
TRBV7-9 CASSLVGGGPGNTEAFF
TRBV4-3 CASSQDGRTGLYNEQFF
TRBV4-3 CASSQGAWGQNIQYF
TRBV6-5 CASRATRRNTEAFF
TRBV7-2 CASSLESRGSTGELFF
TRBV20-1 CSAPRRLNTEAFF
TRBV7-3 CASSTGTAYGYTF
TRBV6-5 CASSQNSGYPDTQYF
TRBV19 CASSMGGRASQPQHF
TRBV2 CASLGGENNEQFF
TRBV4-3 CASSQDGRGYEQFF
TRBV4-3 CASSQVGLGTDTQYF
TRBV6-5 CASSSGPVSEQFF
TRBV12-3/TRBV12-4 CASSSHYSGETQYF